These 25 T cell receptor beta chains originate from one sample sequenced in a study of blood T cell repertoires in COVID-19. TCRdb keeps only in-frame clones here, not all; method: immunoSEQ multiplex PCR. Of roughly 340,000 clones listed, roughly nine tenths are singletons. Input material: peripheral blood. The receptors come from a woman aged 25 to 45 with COVID-19, enrolled during active disease.

The chain couples TRBV6-4 to TRBJ1-2; 8 nucleotides line up with TRBD1. Germline CDR1 MRHNA, CDR2 SNTAGT. With 5 bases clipped from V and 2 bases from J, the junction kept 4 bases outside the gene matches. The CDR3 extends over 14 amino acids. The CDR3 spells CASSQDRENYGYTF. The CDR3 coding sequence is TGTGCCAGCAGTCAGGACAGGGAAAACTATGGCTACACCTTC.

This clone was seen just once. The chain carries TRBV18 and TRBJ1-4; 7 bases line up with TRBD1. Germline V gene sequence: CDR1 KGHSH, CDR2 LQKENI. The CDR3 covers 15 residues. Germline trimming cut 6 bases from V and 8 bases from J; bases unmatched to any gene: 12. The CDR3 loop is CASSPNLQGGEKLFF. Here the CDR3 DNA reads TGTGCCAGCTCCCCAAATTTGCAGGGGGGCGAAAAACTGTTTTTT.

This chain connects TRBV10-2 to TRBJ2-3; unclear D gene. The germline V gene has CDR1 WSHSY and CDR2 SAAADI. V lost 2 bases and J lost 1, with 7 bases in between. CDR3 length: 14 residues. The CDR3 nucleotides read TGCGCCAGCAGTGAGGTCACAGGCACAGATACGCAGTATTTT. It is translated as CASSEVTGTDTQYF.

The chain has TRBV6-5 and TRBJ2-1; TRBD2 matches 8 bases. The CDR3 is 15 amino acids. The junction had 6 bases not matched to a gene; V was cut back by 6 bases and J by 2 bases. From germline, CDR1 is MNHEY and CDR2 SVGAGI. CDR3 loop: CASRGTSLPYNEQFF. CDR3 DNA sequence: TGTGCCAGCAGGGGGACTAGTTTGCCCTACAATGAGCAGTTCTTC.

The chain couples TRBV11-2 to TRBJ2-7; D gene ambiguous. The germline gives CDR1 SGHAT, CDR2 FQNNGV. Trimming removed 0 bases at V and 6 bases at J, with 12 bases between. CDR3 length: 14 residues. CDR3 sequence reads: CASSLEYSLPEQYV. DNA for the CDR3: TGTGCCAGCAGCTTAGAATACAGTCTCCCCGAGCAGTACGTC.

There are a few counts of this clone. This chain links TRBV10-3 with TRBJ2-1, with 13 bases lining up with TRBD2. With V trimmed by 7 bases and J by 8 bases, 2 bases remained unmatched. The CDR3 sequence is 13 residues long. The V gene's germline CDR1 is ENHRY and CDR2 SYGVKD. CDR3 region: CAITGTSGDEQFF. DNA for the CDR3: TGTGCCATCACCGGGACTAGCGGGGATGAGCAGTTCTTC.

The chain is built from TRBV25-1 and TRBJ2-7; 7 nucleotides align to TRBD1. The junction had 8 bases not matched to a gene; V was cut back by 4 bases and J by 5 bases. The CDR3 consists of 14 residues. Looked up from germline, CDR1 is MGHDK and CDR2 is SYGVNS. CDR3 sequence (DNA): TGTGCCAGCAGTGCGAGCTACAGGGGTCACGAGCAGTACTTC. Translating gives CASSASYRGHEQYF.

This chain uses TRBV11-2 with TRBJ2-7; the D gene is possibly TRBD1 (6 bases). Germline lookup yields CDR1 SGHAT and CDR2 FQNNGV. The CDR3 extends over 15 amino acids. The V and J ends lost 5 bases and 3 bases respectively, with 17 bases between them. The CDR3 DNA sequence: TGTGCCAGCAGCCCAAATAGGGGGTCCGGCTACGAGCAGTACGTC. It is translated as CASSPNRGSGYEQYV.

This sequence joins TRBV4-3 and TRBJ2-3; maybe TRBD1 (6 bases). Germline values: CDR1 LGHNA, CDR2 YSLEER. Trimming removed 5 bases from V and 1 base from J, with 13 bases in between. The CDR3 is 15 residues long. The CDR3: CASSGRYRGTDTQYF. CDR3 coding DNA: TGCGCCAGCAGCGGACGTTACAGGGGCACAGATACGCAGTATTTT.

The chain joins TRBV3-1 (or the pseudogene TRBV3-2) to TRBJ2-3, with D hard to call. V was pared by 4 bases and J by 8 bases, with 10 bases between. From germline, CDR1 is LGHDT and CDR2 YNNKEL (reference sequence). The CDR3 extends over 12 amino acids. The CDR3 sequence is CASSLVPGTQYF. The CDR3 DNA reads TGTGCCAGCAGCCTTGTCCCAGGTACGCAGTATTTT.

V and J are TRBV5-1 and TRBJ2-4; D perhaps matches TRBD2 (7 bases). Germline lookup yields CDR1 SGHRS and CDR2 YFSETQ. CDR3 size: 15 residues. Deletions cut 3 bases from V and 3 bases from J, with 13 bases between. Here the CDR3 DNA reads TGCGCCAGCAGCTCCTTAGGGGGGGTCAAAAACATTCAGTACTTC. Protein product: CASSSLGGVKNIQYF.

The chain couples TRBV21-1 to TRBJ2-7; the D call of TRBD2 is as the table states it, not checked on the DNA. TRBV21-1 is given as a pseudogene. This CDR3 is built from 14 residues. CDR3 coding DNA: TGTGCCAGCAGCAGACTACCGGACCCCCACGAGCAGTACTTC. This gives the protein CASSRLPDPHEQYF.

This clone has just a few counts. V is TRBV5-5 and J is TRBJ2-1; 8 nucleotides match TRBD2. Germline trimming cut 4 bases from V and 6 bases from J; bases unmatched to any gene: 9. The germline V gene encodes CDR1 SGHKS and CDR2 YYEKEE (reference sequence). The CDR3 has 15 residues. The CDR3, as DNA: TGTGCCAGCAGCCCAGGACTAGCTTGGGGCAATGAGCAGTTCTTC. Translation: CASSPGLAWGNEQFF.

The J gene is TRBJ1-5, the V gene TRBV28, with TRBD1 matching over 10 bases. This CDR3 is 15 amino acids long. Germline V gene sequence: CDR1 MDHEN, CDR2 SYDVKM. J gave up 2 bases and V 5 bases, and 3 bases lay outside the gene matches. This chain's CDR3 is CASSPGQGGNQPQHF. The CDR3 coding sequence is TGTGCCAGCAGTCCCGGACAGGGGGGCAATCAGCCCCAGCATTTT.

This clone was picked up a small number of times. The V gene is TRBV27, the J gene TRBJ2-1; maybe TRBD1 (5 bases). The CDR3 runs to 16 residues. V was trimmed by 0 bases and J by 2 bases, leaving 11 bases between them. Per germline, CDR1 MNHEY and CDR2 SMNVEV (reference sequence). DNA of the CDR3: TGTGCCAGCAGTTTATCGTCAGGGTGGCCCTACAATGAGCAGTTCTTC. It encodes CASSLSSGWPYNEQFF.

This chain uses TRBV5-6 with TRBJ1-5; unclear D gene. V gave up 6 bases and J gave up 2 bases, with 21 bases separating them. The CDR3 totals 17 residues. Germline-derived CDR1 and CDR2 are SGHDT and YYEEEE. CDR3 sequence reads: CASITAGLTWGNQPQHF. CDR3 in DNA: TGTGCCAGCATTACGGCGGGCCTCACCTGGGGCAATCAGCCCCAGCATTTT.

The gene calls are TRBV2 and TRBJ1-2, with TRBD1 matching 7 bases. The CDR3 has 14 residues. Germline V gives CDR1 SNHLY, CDR2 FYNNEI. J was trimmed by 5 bases and V by 1 base; bases with no gene match: 4. As DNA, the CDR3 is TGTGCCAGCAGTGAAGAGAACAGGGGTTATGGCTACACCTTC. It codes for CASSEENRGYGYTF.

The J gene is TRBJ1-1, the V gene TRBV12-3 or TRBV12-4; the match to TRBD1 covers 10 bases. The CDR3 spans 13 residues. With 6 bases clipped from V and 5 bases from J, the junction kept 3 bases outside the gene matches. The CDR3 sequence: CASSDRGQTEAFF. Written as DNA, the CDR3 is TGTGCCAGCAGCGACAGGGGGCAAACTGAAGCTTTCTTT.

The J gene is TRBJ2-2, the V gene TRBV19; D ambiguous. This CDR3 comprises 18 residues. Germline CDR1 is LNHDA and CDR2 is SQIVND (reference sequence). With 5 bases removed from V and 2 bases from J, the gap between germline ends came to 21 bases. The CDR3 nucleotides read TGTGCCAGTAGTCCCATAAAGACAAGATGGAAAAACACCGGGGAGCTGTTTTTT. This gives the protein CASSPIKTRWKNTGELFF.

In its sample, this clone was seen once. This CDR3 reads CGRPRTSCHEQYV. The CDR3, as DNA: TGTGGCCGTCCCCGGACTAGCTGCCACGAGCAGTACGTC. The chain links TRBV5-5 to TRBJ2-7, with TRBD2 matching over 8 bases. The length of the CDR3 is 13 residues. Per germline, CDR1 SGHKS and CDR2 YYEKEE (reference sequence).

The chain employs TRBV19 and TRBJ1-2; D gene uncertain. This CDR3 contains 14 residues. The V gene's germline CDR1 is LNHDA and CDR2 SQIVND (reference sequence). V lost 3 bases and J lost 1, with 9 bases in between. The CDR3 loop is CASSMERINYGYTF. The CDR3, as DNA: TGTGCCAGTAGTATGGAGAGAATTAACTATGGCTACACCTTC.

The rearrangement joins TRBV2 to TRBJ2-7; 7 bases map to TRBD2. This CDR3 is built from 12 residues. V was pared by 6 bases and J by 5 bases, with 4 bases of the junction left unmatched. Per the germline V gene, CDR1 is SNHLY and CDR2 is FYNNEI. CDR3 in DNA: TGTGCCAGCAGGGGGGGACTACACGAGCAGTACTTC. The encoded protein is CASRGGLHEQYF. Filled out from reference TRBV2 and TRBJ2-7, the complete variable domain reads EPEVTQTPSHQVTQMGQEVILRCVPISNHLYFYWYRQILGQKVEFLVSFYNNEISEKSEIFDDQFSVERPDGSNFTLKIRSTKLEDSAMYFCASRGGLHEQYFGPGTRLTVT.

The chain employs TRBV7-2 and TRBJ2-7; D perhaps matches TRBD1 (6 bases). Trimming shortened V by 1 base and J by 2 bases, and 12 bases separated the two germline ends. CDR1 is SGHTA and CDR2 is FQGNSA in the germline V gene. This CDR3 has 15 residues. CDR3 nucleotide sequence: TGTGCCAGCAGCTTAGGGGGAACAGGGACCTACGAGCAGTACTTC. It encodes CASSLGGTGTYEQYF.

The chain recombines TRBV28 with TRBJ2-3, with TRBD2 matching 8 bases. The CDR3 consists of 15 residues. CDR1 is MDHEN, CDR2 SYDVKM, per germline. Trimming cost V 8 bases and J 3 bases; bases outside gene matches: 10. The CDR3 region is CASSSGGGRTDTQYF. The CDR3 DNA reads TGTGCCAGCTCTTCCGGGGGGGGACGGACAGATACGCAGTATTTT.

The gene calls are TRBV6-2 or TRBV6-3 and TRBJ2-1; 9 bases are a match to TRBD1. The V and J ends lost 5 bases and 7 bases, in that order; junction bases with no gene match: 9. This CDR3 has 15 residues. Germline CDR1 reads MNHEY; CDR2 reads SVGEGT. CDR3 in DNA: TGTGCCAGCAGTCCCCAAGACAGGGGGGGGAATGAGCAGTTCTTC. It specifies CASSPQDRGGNEQFF.